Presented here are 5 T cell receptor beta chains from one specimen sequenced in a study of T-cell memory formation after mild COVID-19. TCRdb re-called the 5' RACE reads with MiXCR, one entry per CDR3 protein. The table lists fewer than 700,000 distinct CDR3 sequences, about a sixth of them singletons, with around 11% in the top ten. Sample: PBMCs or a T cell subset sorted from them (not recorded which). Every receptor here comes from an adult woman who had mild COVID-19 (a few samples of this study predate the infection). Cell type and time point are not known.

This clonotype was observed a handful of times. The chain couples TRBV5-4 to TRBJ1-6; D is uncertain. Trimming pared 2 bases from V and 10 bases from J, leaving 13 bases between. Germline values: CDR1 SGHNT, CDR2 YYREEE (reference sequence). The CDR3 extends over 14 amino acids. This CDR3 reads CASSFSRVSSPLHF. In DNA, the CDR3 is TGTGCCAGCAGCTTTTCTAGGGTATCCTCACCCCTCCACTTT. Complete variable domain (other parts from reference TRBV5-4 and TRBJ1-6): ETGVTQSPTHLIKTRGQQVTLRCSSQSGHNTVSWYQQALGQGPQFIFQYYREEENGRGNFPPRFSGLQFPNYSSELNVNALELDDSALYLCASSFSRVSSPLHFGNGTRLTVT.

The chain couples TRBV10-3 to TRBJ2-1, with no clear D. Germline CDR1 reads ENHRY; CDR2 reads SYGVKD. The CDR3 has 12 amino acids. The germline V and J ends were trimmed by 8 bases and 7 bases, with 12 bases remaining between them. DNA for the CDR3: TGTGCCATCGGTATAGCTGGTAATGAGCAGTTCTTC. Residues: CAIGIAGNEQFF.

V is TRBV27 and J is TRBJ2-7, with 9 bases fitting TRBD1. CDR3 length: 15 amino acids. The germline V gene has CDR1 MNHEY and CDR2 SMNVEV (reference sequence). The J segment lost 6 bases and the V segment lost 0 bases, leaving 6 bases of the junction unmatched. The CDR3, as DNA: TGTGCCAGCAGTTTATCAGCGGGACAGGGTGGCGAGCAGTACTTC. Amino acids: CASSLSAGQGGEQYF.

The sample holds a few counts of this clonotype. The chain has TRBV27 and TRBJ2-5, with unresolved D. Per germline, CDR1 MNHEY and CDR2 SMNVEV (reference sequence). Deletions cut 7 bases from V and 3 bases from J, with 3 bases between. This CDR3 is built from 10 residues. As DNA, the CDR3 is TGTGCCAGCATTAAAGAGACCCAGTACTTC. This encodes CASIKETQYF.

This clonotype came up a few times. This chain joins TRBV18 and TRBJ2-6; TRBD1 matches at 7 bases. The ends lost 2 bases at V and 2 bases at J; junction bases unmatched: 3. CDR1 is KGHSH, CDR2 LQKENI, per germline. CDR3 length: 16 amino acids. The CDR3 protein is CASSPTGTAGANVLTF. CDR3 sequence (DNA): TGTGCCAGCTCACCAACCGGGACAGCTGGGGCCAACGTCCTGACTTTC.